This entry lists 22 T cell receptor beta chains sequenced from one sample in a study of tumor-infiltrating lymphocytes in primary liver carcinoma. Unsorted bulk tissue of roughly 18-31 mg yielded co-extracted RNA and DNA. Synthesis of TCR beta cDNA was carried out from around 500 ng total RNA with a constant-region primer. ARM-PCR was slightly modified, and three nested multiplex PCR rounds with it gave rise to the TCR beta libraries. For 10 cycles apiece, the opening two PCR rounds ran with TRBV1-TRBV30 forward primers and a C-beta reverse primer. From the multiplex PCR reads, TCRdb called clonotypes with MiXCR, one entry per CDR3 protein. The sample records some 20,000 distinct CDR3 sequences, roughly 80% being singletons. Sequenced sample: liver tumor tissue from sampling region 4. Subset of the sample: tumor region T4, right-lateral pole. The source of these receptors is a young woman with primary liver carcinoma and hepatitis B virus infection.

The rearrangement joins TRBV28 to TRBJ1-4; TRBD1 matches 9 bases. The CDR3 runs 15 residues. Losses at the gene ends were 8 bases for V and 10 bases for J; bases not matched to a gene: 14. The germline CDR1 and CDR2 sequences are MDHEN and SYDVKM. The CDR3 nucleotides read TGTGCCAGCTGGCCTTTCCTGGACAGGGGTGGAAAACTGTTTTTT. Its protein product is CASWPFLDRGGKLFF.

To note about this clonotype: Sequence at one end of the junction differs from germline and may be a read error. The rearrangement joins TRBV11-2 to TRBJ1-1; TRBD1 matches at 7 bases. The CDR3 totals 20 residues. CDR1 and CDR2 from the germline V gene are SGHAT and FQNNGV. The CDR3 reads CPSSAQDRGRKRWSNTEAFF. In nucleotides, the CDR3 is TGTCCCAGCAGCGCTCAGGATAGGGGGCGCAAGAGATGGAGTAACACTGAAGCTTTCTTT.

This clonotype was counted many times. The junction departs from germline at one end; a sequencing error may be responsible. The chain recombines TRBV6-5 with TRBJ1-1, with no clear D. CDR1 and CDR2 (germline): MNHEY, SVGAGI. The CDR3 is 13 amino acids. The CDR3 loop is CASTEGTCTEAFF. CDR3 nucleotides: TGTGCCAGCACTGAGGGAACTTGCACTGAAGCCTTCTTT.

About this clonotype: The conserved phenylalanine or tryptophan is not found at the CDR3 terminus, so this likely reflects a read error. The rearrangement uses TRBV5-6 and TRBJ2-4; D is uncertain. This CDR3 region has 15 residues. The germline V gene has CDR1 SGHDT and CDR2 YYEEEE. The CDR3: CASSQRVIAKNIQYY. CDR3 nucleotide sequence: TGTGCCAGCAGCCAACGGGTGATAGCCAAGAACATTCAGTACTAC.

The CDR3 loop is CAWCGGYGETQYF. CDR3 DNA: TGTGCCTGGTGTGGGGGGTATGGGGAGACACAATACTTC. The V call is TRBV30, the J call TRBJ2-5; a possible D gene is TRBD2 (6 bases). Germline V gives CDR1 GTSNPN, CDR2 SVGIG (reference sequence). Trimming stripped 5 bases from V and 14 bases from J, with 24 bases between. The CDR3 sequence is 13 residues long.

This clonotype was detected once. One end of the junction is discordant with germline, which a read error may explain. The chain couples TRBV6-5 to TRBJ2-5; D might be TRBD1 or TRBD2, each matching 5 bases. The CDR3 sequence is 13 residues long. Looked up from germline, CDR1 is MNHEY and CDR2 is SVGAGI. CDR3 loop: CASSTYRRLTLYF. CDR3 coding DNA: TGTGCCAGCAGTACCTACAGGAGGCTGACCCTGTACTTC.

The CDR3 is CASSPRDPRFYEQYF. Written as DNA, the CDR3 is TGTGCCAGCAGCCCACGTGACCCCCGTTTCTACGAGCAGTACTTC. This chain connects TRBV11-1 to TRBJ2-7; D call uncertain. V lost 5 bases and J 3 bases, leaving 17 bases between the germline ends. The CDR3 sequence is 15 residues long. Per germline, CDR1 SGHAT and CDR2 FQDESV (reference sequence). Combining the CDR3 with reference TRBV11-1 and TRBJ2-7 gives the whole variable domain EAEVAQSPRYKITEKSQAVAFWCDPISGHATLYWYRQILGQGPELLVQFQDESVVDDSQLPKDRFSAERLKGVDSTLKIQPAELGDSAMYLCASSPRDPRFYEQYFGPGTRLTVT.

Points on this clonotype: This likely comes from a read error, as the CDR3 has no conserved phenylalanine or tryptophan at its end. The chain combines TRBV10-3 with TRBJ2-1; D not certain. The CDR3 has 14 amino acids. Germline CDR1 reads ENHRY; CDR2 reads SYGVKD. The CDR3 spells CDTSPTATRDEQFI. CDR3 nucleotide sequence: TGTGACACCAGTCCCACGGCGACCCGGGATGAGCAGTTCATC.

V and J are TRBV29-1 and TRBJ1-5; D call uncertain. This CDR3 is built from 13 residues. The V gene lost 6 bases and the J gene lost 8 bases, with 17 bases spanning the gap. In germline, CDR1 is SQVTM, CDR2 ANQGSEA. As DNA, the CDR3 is TGCAGCGTGGTTGAACAGCGCAACGAGCCCCAGCATTTT. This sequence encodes CSVVEQRNEPQHF.

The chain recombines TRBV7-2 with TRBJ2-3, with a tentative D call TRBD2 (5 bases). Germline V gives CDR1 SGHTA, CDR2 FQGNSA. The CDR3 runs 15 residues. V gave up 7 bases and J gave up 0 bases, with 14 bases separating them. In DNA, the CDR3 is TGTGCCAGCACCTGCGGGTGGGCCAGCACAGATACGCAGTATTTT. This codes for CASTCGWASTDTQYF.

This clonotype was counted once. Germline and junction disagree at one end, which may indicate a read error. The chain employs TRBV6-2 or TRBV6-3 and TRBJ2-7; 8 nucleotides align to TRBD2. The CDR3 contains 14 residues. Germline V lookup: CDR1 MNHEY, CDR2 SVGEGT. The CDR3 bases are TGTGCAGGCACTAGCAGCGGGAGACCCTACGAGCGGTACTTC. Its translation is CAGTSSGRPYERYF.

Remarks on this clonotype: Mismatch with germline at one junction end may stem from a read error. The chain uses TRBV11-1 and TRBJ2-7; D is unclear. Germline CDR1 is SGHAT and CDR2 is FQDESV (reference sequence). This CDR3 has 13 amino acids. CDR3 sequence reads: CASRLGCLHEQYF. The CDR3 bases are TGTGCCAGCAGATTAGGATGCCTCCATGAGCAGTACTTC.

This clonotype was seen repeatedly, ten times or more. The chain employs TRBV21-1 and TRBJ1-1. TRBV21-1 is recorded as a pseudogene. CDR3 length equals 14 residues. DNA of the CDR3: TGTGCCAGCAGCTTCCGATTCGTGAACACTGAAGCTTTCTTT. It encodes CASSFRFVNTEAFF.

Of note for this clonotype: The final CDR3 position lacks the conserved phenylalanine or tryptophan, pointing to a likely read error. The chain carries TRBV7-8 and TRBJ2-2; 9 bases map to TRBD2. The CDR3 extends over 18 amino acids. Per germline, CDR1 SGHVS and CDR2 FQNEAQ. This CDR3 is CAGSSFRLAEEDTGELFS. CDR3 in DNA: TGTGCCGGCAGCTCCTTTAGACTAGCGGAAGAGGACACCGGGGAGCTGTTTTCT.

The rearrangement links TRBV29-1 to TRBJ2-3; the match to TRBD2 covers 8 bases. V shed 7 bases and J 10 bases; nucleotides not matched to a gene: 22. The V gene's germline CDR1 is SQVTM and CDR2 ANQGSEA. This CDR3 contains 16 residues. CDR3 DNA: TGCAGCGCCTCCCGGGCTAGCGGGTGTAGATCAGACGCGCAGTATTTT. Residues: CSASRASGCRSDAQYF.

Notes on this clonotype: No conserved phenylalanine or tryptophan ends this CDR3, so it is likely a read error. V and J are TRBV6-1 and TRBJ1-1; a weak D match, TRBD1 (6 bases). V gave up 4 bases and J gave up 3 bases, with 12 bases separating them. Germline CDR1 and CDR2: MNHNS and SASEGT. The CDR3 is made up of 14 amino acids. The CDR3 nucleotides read TGTGCCAGCAGTGTTGAGAGGGGGTACACTGAAGCTTTCCTC. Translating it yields CASSVERGYTEAFL.

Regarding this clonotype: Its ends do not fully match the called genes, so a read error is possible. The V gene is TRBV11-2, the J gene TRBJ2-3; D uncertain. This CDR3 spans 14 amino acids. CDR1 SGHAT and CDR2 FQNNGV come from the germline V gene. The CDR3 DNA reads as TGTGCCAGCAGCCCACAAACTCACATGGATACGCGGTATTTT. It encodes CASSPQTHMDTRYF.

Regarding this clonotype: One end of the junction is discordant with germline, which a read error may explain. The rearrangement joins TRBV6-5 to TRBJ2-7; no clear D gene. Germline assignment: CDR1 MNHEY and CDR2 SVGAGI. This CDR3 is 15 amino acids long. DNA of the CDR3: TGTGCCAACAGTTACAAGGGCAGTAGCTCCTACGAGCAGTACTTC. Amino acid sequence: CANSYKGSSSYEQYF.

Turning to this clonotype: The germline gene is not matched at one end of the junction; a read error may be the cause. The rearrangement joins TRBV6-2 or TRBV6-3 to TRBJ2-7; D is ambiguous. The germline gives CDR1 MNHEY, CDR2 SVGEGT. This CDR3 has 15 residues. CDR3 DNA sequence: TGTCCCAGCAGAGAGTGGATAGGTCCAGCCTACGAGCAGTACTTC. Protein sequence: CPSREWIGPAYEQYF.

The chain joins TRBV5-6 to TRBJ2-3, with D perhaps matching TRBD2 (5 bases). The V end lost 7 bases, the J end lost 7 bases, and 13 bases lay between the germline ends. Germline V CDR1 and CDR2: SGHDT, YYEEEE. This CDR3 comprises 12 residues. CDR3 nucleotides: TGTGCCAGCGACTTGAGGGCATATACGCAGTATTTT. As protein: CASDLRAYTQYF.

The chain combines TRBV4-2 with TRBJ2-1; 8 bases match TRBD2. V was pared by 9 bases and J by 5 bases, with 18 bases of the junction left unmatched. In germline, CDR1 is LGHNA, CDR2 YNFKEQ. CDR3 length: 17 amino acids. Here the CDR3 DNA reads TGTGCCAGTAACCAAGATATCGGAGCGGGGGTGAACAATGAGCAGTTCTTC. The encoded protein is CASNQDIGAGVNNEQFF.

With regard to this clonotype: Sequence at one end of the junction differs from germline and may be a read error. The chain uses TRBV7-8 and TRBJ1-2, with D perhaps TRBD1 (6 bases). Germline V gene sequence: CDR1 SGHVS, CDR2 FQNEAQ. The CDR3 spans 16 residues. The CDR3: CTSSLVRGLANYGYTF. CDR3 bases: TGTACCAGCAGCTTAGTGCGGGGGCTAGCTAACTATGGCTACACCTTC.